The clone carrying this T cell receptor beta chain was seen repeatedly, ten times or more. The antigen is not known. Looked up from germline, CDR1 is DFQATT and CDR2 is SNEGSKA (reference sequence). CDR3 length: 15 amino acids. V lost 6 bases and J lost 4; bases outside the gene matches: 11. These data originate in a study of T-cell reconstitution after alpha-beta-depleted transplantation in children. Study conclusions and caveats: Alpha-beta T cells present about two months after transplant were reported to originate from several hundred expanded graft clones.

Preparing the TCRbeta library involved the use of unique molecular identifiers. TCRdb independently ran MiXCR on the PCR reads; one entry per CDR3 protein. The profile covers hundreds of thousands of distinct CDR3 sequences, with under 15% appearing a single time and approximately 0.8% taken by the ten largest. The V gene is TRBV20-1, the J gene TRBJ2-3; 9 nucleotides match TRBD1. The source was PBMCs, collected before TCRalphabeta/CD19-depleted stem cell transplant. This sequence originates from a girl aged 2-10 years with congenital amegakaryocytic thrombocytopenia, due to receive a stem cell transplant. CDR3 sequence reads: CSATHGTGQADTQYF. The CDR3 bases are TGCAGTGCCACCCACGGGACAGGGCAGGCAGATACGCAGTATTTT.